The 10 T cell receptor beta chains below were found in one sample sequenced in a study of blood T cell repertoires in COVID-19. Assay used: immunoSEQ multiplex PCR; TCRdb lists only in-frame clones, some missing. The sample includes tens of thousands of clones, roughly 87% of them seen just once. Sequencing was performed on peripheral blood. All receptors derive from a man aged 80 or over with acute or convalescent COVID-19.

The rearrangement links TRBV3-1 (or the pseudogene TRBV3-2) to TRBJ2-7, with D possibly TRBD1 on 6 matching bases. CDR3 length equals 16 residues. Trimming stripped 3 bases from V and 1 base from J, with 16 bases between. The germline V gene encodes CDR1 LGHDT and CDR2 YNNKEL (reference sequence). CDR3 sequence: CASSQIQGKASYEQYF. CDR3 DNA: TGTGCCAGCAGCCAGATACAGGGAAAAGCTTCCTACGAGCAGTACTTC.

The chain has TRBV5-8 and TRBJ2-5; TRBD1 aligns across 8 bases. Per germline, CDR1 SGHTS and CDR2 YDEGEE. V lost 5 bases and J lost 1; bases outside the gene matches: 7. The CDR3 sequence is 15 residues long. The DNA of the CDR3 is TGTGCCAGCAGAAACCCCGGGACAGGCCAAGAGACCCAGTACTTC. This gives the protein CASRNPGTGQETQYF.

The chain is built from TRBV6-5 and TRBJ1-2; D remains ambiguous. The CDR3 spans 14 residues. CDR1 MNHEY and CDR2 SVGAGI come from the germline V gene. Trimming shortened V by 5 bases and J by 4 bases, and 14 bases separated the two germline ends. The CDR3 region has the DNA TGTGCCAGCAGTACGCAGGAGGGTCGCTATGGCTACACCTTC. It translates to CASSTQEGRYGYTF.

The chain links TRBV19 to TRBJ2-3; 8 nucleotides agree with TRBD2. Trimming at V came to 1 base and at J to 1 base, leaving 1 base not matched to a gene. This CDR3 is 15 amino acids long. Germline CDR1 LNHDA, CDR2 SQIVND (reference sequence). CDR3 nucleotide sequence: TGTGCCAGTAGTATAGCGGGGGGGGGCACAGATACGCAGTATTTT. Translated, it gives CASSIAGGGTDTQYF.

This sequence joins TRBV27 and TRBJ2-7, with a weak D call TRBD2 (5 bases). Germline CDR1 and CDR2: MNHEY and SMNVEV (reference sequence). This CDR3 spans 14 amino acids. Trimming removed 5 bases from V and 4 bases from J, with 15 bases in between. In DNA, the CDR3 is TGTGCCAGCAGTGCTACCGGACTCCCTTACGAGCAGTACTTC. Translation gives CASSATGLPYEQYF.

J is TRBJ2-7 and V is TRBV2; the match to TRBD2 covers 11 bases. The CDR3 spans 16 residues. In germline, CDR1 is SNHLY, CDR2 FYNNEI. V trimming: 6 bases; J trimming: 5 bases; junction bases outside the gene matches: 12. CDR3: CASRKGSSGGAHEQYF. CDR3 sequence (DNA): TGTGCCAGCAGGAAGGGTAGTAGCGGGGGGGCCCACGAGCAGTACTTC.

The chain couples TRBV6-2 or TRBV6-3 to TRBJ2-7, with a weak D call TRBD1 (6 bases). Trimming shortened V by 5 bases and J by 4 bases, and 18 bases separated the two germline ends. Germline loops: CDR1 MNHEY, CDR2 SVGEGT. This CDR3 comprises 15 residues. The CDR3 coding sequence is TGTGCCAGCAGTCCCCCCCCCAGGGGCGGGTACGAGCAGTACTTC. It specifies CASSPPPRGGYEQYF.

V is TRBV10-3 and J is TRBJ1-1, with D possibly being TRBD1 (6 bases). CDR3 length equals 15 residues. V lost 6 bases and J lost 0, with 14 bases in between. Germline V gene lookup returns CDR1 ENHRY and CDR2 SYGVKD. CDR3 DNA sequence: TGTGCCATCAGGAACCTTGGACAGATGAACACTGAAGCTTTCTTT. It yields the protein CAIRNLGQMNTEAFF.

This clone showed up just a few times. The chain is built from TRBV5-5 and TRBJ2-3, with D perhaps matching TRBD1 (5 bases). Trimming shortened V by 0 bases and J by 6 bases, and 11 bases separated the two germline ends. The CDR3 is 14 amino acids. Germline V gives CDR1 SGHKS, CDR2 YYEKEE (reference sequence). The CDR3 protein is CASSLGGARDTQYF. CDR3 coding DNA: TGTGCCAGCAGCTTGGGGGGCGCTCGGGATACGCAGTATTTT.

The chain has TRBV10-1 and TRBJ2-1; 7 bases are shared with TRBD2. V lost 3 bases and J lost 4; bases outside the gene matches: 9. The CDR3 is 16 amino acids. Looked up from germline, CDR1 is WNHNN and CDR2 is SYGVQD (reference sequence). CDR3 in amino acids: CASSDLAAAQYNEQFF. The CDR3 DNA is TGCGCCAGCAGTGACCTAGCGGCGGCCCAATACAATGAGCAGTTCTTC.